These 21 T cell receptor beta chains were sequenced from one sample in a study of blood T cells in healthy people across ages. A second PCR, run for roughly 6 to 11 cycles, used a sample-barcoded 5' primer plus a J-beta primer mix. TCRdb reprocessed the 5' RACE reads via MiXCR and lists one record per CDR3 protein. The sample has roughly 1.5 million distinct CDR3 sequences, less than 45% seen once. The sequencing input was blood. These receptors all come from a young woman in good health.

The chain joins TRBV7-9 to TRBJ2-4; TRBD1 matches 8 bases. The closer fit of TRBJ2-7 to the DNA end suggests the J call may be wrong. The CDR3 sequence is 12 residues long. Germline CDR1 SEHNR, CDR2 FQNEAQ (reference sequence). CDR3: CASSRGTGEQYF. For the CDR3, the DNA is TGTGCCAGCAGCCGCGGGACAGGCGAGCAGTACTTC.

This chain uses TRBV28 with TRBJ1-5, with D possibly TRBD1 on 5 matching bases. V gave up 7 bases and J gave up 4 bases, with 17 bases separating them. In germline, CDR1 is MDHEN, CDR2 SYDVKM. This CDR3 is 15 amino acids long. DNA of the CDR3: TGTGCCAGCACCCCTACCGGGACCCTAAATCAGCCCCAGCATTTT. Residues: CASTPTGTLNQPQHF.

The rearrangement uses TRBV7-2 and TRBJ1-2; D remains ambiguous. V dropped 3 bases and J dropped 4 bases, with 12 bases sitting between them. Per germline, CDR1 SGHTA and CDR2 FQGNSA. CDR3 length: 14 residues. CDR3 nucleotide sequence: TGTGCCAGCAGCTTCGAATGGTCGGGCTATGGCTACACCTTC. Amino acid sequence: CASSFEWSGYGYTF.

This clonotype was observed many times. The rearrangement uses TRBV4-3 and TRBJ2-7; possible D gene TRBD2, 6 bases. Germline CDR1 and CDR2: LGHNA and YSLEER. Trimming stripped 2 bases from V and 1 base from J, with 9 bases between. This CDR3 contains 14 residues. CDR3 DNA sequence: TGCGCCAGCAGCCAACAGGGAGGATCCTACGAGCAGTACTTC. Its translation: CASSQQGGSYEQYF.

A single count supports this clonotype. Relative to the germline gene, one junction end is altered; a read error may explain this. The CDR3 is CASSHLTGSGANVRTF. DNA for the CDR3: TGTGCCAGCAGCCACCTGACAGGGTCTGGGGCCAACGTCCGGACTTTC. The chain links TRBV14 to TRBJ2-6; TRBD1 aligns across 7 bases. Germline V gene data show CDR1 as SGHDN and CDR2 as FVKESK. This CDR3 is built from 16 residues. The entire variable domain, with the rest obtained from reference TRBV14 and TRBJ2-6, is as follows: EAGVTQFPSHSVIEKGQTVTLRCDPISGHDNLYWYRRVMGKEIKFLLHFVKESKQDESGMPNNRFLAERTGGTYSTLKVQPAELEDSGVYFCASSHLTGSGANVRTFGAGSRLTVL.

This clonotype was counted once. The chain has TRBV4-1 and TRBJ1-1; D remains ambiguous. The CDR3 has 16 residues. The V gene lost 1 base and the J gene lost 1 base, with 13 bases spanning the gap. Germline V gene sequence: CDR1 MGHRA, CDR2 YSYEKL. CDR3 protein: CASSQVRTDPNTEAFF. Written as DNA, the CDR3 is TGCGCCAGCAGCCAAGTACGAACAGACCCGAACACTGAAGCTTTCTTT.

This sequence joins TRBV4-3 and TRBJ1-5; D remains unclear. V gave up 0 bases and J gave up 6 bases, with 12 bases separating them. CDR1 and CDR2 (germline): LGHNA, YSLEER. The CDR3 runs 15 residues. CDR3 nucleotide sequence: TGCGCCAGCAGCCAAGATCGAGACACCTTTCAGCCCCAGCATTTT. The encoded protein is CASSQDRDTFQPQHF.

This clonotype was seen only a few times. This chain links TRBV7-8 with TRBJ2-3; 9 bases agree with TRBD2. Germline CDR1 is SGHVS and CDR2 is FQNEAQ. The CDR3 is made up of 16 amino acids. J lost 5 bases, V lost 5 bases, and 11 bases had no gene match. The CDR3 DNA sequence: TGTGCCAGCAGCAGAACGACTAGCGGAGCGAGAGATACGCAGTATTTT. It is translated as CASSRTTSGARDTQYF. Supplemented by reference TRBV7-8 and TRBJ2-3, the full variable domain reads GAGVSQSPRYKVAKRGQDVALRCDPISGHVSLFWYQQALGQGPEFLTYFQNEAQLDKSGLPSDRFFAERPEGSVSTLKIQRTQQEDSAVYLCASSRTTSGARDTQYFGPGTRLTVL.

J is TRBJ2-7 and V is TRBV27; D is unclear. CDR1 and CDR2 from the germline V gene are MNHEY and SMNVEV (reference sequence). The CDR3 runs to 14 residues. Trimming took off 5 bases at V and 0 bases at J, with 11 bases between the two ends. The CDR3 DNA reads TGTGCCAGCAGTCCGAGGTTAGCCTCCTACGAGCAGTACTTC. The encoded protein is CASSPRLASYEQYF.

This clonotype was observed a few times. V gene TRBV29-1 combines with J gene TRBJ2-5, with 8 bases aligning to TRBD1. Matching the DNA end better, TRBJ2-7 makes the J call doubtful. The germline V gene encodes CDR1 SQVTM and CDR2 ANQGSEA. The CDR3 runs to 12 residues. Written as DNA, the CDR3 is TGCAGCGTTGGGACAGGGTTGCACGAGCAGTACTTC. This encodes CSVGTGLHEQYF.

The V and J genes are TRBV2 and TRBJ1-4; D unresolved. Germline V gives CDR1 SNHLY, CDR2 FYNNEI. Trimming removed 6 bases at V and 7 bases at J, with 9 bases between. CDR3 length equals 12 residues. CDR3 bases: TGTGCCAGCAGAATGGACGGTGAAAAACTGTTTTTT. Protein product: CASRMDGEKLFF.

This clonotype appeared a few times. J is TRBJ2-3 and V is TRBV5-4; 15 bases align to TRBD2. The CDR3 is made up of 17 amino acids. The V gene's germline CDR1 is SGHNT and CDR2 YYREEE (reference sequence). The V and J ends lost 4 bases and 4 bases, in that order; junction bases with no gene match: 7. Here the CDR3 reads CASSDRTSGGVADTQYF. For the CDR3, the DNA is TGTGCCAGCAGCGACCGGACTAGCGGGGGGGTAGCAGATACGCAGTATTTT.

This clonotype occurred a few times. The J gene is TRBJ2-3, the V gene TRBV20-1; 13 bases agree with TRBD2. CDR3 length: 16 amino acids. Germline lookup yields CDR1 DFQATT and CDR2 SNEGSKA (reference sequence). V shed 5 bases and J 1 base; nucleotides not matched to a gene: 6. As DNA, the CDR3 is TGCAGTGCTCAGACTAGCGGGAGGTCAGGCACAGATACGCAGTATTTT. Its translation: CSAQTSGRSGTDTQYF.

This sequence joins TRBV27 and TRBJ2-7, with 7 positions matching TRBD1. The CDR3 is 14 amino acids. Germline CDR1 reads MNHEY; CDR2 reads SMNVEV (reference sequence). Germline trimming cut 7 bases from V and 6 bases from J; bases unmatched to any gene: 12. CDR3 region: CASTQGRAGGEQYF. The CDR3 DNA reads TGTGCCAGCACCCAAGGGCGCGCAGGGGGCGAGCAGTACTTC.

This clonotype came up many times. This chain uses TRBV12-3 or TRBV12-4 with TRBJ2-5, with D possibly being TRBD1 (6 bases). Deletions cut 6 bases from V and 5 bases from J, with 10 bases between. The CDR3 extends over 12 amino acids. The CDR3: CASSPQGETQYF. The CDR3 DNA reads as TGTGCCAGCAGCCCCCAGGGGGAGACCCAGTACTTC.

In its sample, this clonotype was seen a few times. The chain has TRBV29-1 and TRBJ1-2; D is undetermined. The CDR3 is made up of 14 amino acids. The germline gives CDR1 SQVTM, CDR2 ANQGSEA. Trimming removed 0 bases at V and 1 base at J, with 9 bases between. The CDR3 DNA reads TGCAGCGTTGAAGAAGGAGGAAATAACTATGGCTACACCTTC. Translated: CSVEEGGNNYGYTF.

J is TRBJ2-2 and V is TRBV7-9, with a tentative D call TRBD2 (5 bases). Germline-derived CDR1 and CDR2 are SEHNR and FQNEAQ (reference sequence). Trimming cost V 5 bases and J 4 bases, with 20 bases left between them. CDR3 length: 17 amino acids. Written as DNA, the CDR3 is TGTGCCAGCAGCCCCCGGGATTTCCCTGGGGTCACCGGGGAGCTGTTTTTT. Protein: CASSPRDFPGVTGELFF.

This clonotype has at least ten counts. The chain combines TRBV28 with TRBJ2-7; D ambiguous. V was pared by 7 bases and J by 0 bases, with 4 bases between. CDR1 and CDR2 (germline): MDHEN, SYDVKM. The CDR3 sequence is 11 residues long. The DNA of the CDR3 is TGTGCCAGCACAGGCTCCTACGAGCAGTACTTC. Encoded protein: CASTGSYEQYF.

The gene calls are TRBV5-1 and TRBJ1-5; D not resolved. Germline V gene lookup returns CDR1 SGHRS and CDR2 YFSETQ. Trimming removed 1 base from V and 4 bases from J, with 12 bases in between. The CDR3 totals 15 residues. CDR3 protein: CASSLFGGRNQPQHF. The DNA for the CDR3 is TGCGCCAGCAGCTTGTTCGGAGGTAGGAATCAGCCCCAGCATTTT. Drawing the rest from reference TRBV5-1 and TRBJ1-5, the complete variable domain is KAGVTQTPRYLIKTRGQQVTLSCSPISGHRSVSWYQQTPGQGLQFLFEYFSETQRNKGNFPGRFSGRQFSNSRSEMNVSTLELGDSALYLCASSLFGGRNQPQHFGDGTRLSIL.

This clonotype has just a few counts. This rearrangement joins TRBV29-1 to TRBJ1-2; D gene unclear. Trimming pared 2 bases from V and 8 bases from J, leaving 15 bases between. Germline values: CDR1 SQVTM, CDR2 ANQGSEA. CDR3 length: 13 residues. This CDR3 is CSVEPRSGKGYTF. CDR3 bases: TGCAGCGTTGAACCCCGTTCGGGGAAGGGCTACACCTTC.

In this sample, this clonotype turned up a few times. The genes are TRBV5-1 and TRBJ2-3; 7 bases are a match to TRBD2. CDR3 length: 17 residues. The V gene's germline CDR1 is SGHRS and CDR2 YFSETQ. V gave up 1 base and J gave up 0 bases; unmatched junction bases: 8. The CDR3 loop is CASSLSADGGSTDTQYF. CDR3 nucleotides: TGCGCCAGCAGCTTGTCAGCGGACGGGGGGAGCACAGATACGCAGTATTTT.